Included here is one TCR beta chain sequence, with context. The antigen is undetermined. This specimen belongs to a study of T cell repertoires in cytomegalovirus infection. Study-level background: An indication of both CMV infection and matching HLA type came from public TCR beta signatures. Notes on the study in general: It was HLA-C-restricted CMV-specific TCR beta clonotypes that dominated the response ex vivo.

The CDR3 runs 17 residues. The V and J ends lost 6 bases and 8 bases, in that order; junction bases with no gene match: 19. The germline V gene encodes CDR1 MNHEY and CDR2 SVGEGT. TCRdb reanalysed the reads using MiXCR and keeps one entry per CDR3 protein. The sample yields approximately 500,000 distinct CDR3 sequences, around a quarter seen once. The receptor comes from a human donor in good health (CMV status not recorded). Some clones in this sample may be carry-over from other donors' samples. Sequenced input: PBMCs. This chain uses TRBV6-2 or TRBV6-3 with TRBJ1-2; 9 bases fit TRBD1. Here the CDR3 reads CASRPFPGQGSAGGYTF. The CDR3 DNA sequence: TGTGCCAGCAGACCCTTCCCGGGACAGGGTTCCGCAGGAGGCTACACCTTC.